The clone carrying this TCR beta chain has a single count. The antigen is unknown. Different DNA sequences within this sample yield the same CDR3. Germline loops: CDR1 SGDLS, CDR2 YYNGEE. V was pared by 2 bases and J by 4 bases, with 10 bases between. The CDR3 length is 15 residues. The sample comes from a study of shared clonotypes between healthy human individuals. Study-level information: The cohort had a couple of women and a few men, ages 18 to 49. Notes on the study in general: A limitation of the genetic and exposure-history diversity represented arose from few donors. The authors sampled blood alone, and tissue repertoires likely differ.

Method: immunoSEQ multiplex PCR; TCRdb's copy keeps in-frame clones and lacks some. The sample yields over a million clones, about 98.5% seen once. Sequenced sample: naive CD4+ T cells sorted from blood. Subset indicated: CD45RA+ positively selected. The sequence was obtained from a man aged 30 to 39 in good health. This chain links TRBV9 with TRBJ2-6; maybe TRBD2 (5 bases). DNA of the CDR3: TGTGCCAGCAGCGTTCGGGGAGCCGGGGCCAACGTCCTGACTTTC. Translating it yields CASSVRGAGANVLTF.